This T cell receptor (beta chain) comes out of a study of vaccination effects on CD4 cells after COVID-19 (dated by TCRdb to between 2021 and 2024). Context from the whole study: In the ViraFEST assay, PBMC were stimulated with viral peptide pools, and antigen-specific CD4+ T cell clonotypes were then identified by expansion using TCR sequencing. Around 2 million PBMC per well were cultured in IMDM with roughly 5% human AB serum, 10 IU/ml IL-2 and gentamicin, plus 10 ug/ml peptides. The Oncomine TCR Beta short-read assay on an Illumina iSeq 100 was used to sequence cultures from other donors in the study. Post-vaccine samples across the study were collected a median of 72 days after the second dose, with a range of 14 to 241. A total of 10 COVID-19 convalescent patients and several SARS-CoV-2-naive healthy vaccine recipients were included in the full study. In both COVID-19 convalescent patients and infection-naive vaccine recipients, the study compared SARS-CoV-2 spike-specific CD4+ TCR repertoires from before mRNA vaccination with those from after it.

After more than nine days of culture, CD4+ T cells were isolated with the EasySep CD4+ T cell isolation kit. Two doses of either the BNT162b2 or the mRNA-1273 mRNA SARS-CoV-2 vaccine were administered to participants. The absence of prior SARS-CoV-2 infection in healthy vaccine recipients was confirmed by negative nucleocapsid antibodies before and after vaccination. On days 3 and 7, half of the culture medium was replaced with fresh IL-2-containing medium. Each peptide stimulation condition was cultured in triplicate wells unless otherwise noted. Using Ficoll-Paque Plus gradient centrifugation, PBMC were separated from whole blood and then either used fresh or cryopreserved at -140C. The QIAamp micro DNA kit was used to extract genomic DNA from the cultured CD4+ T cells. CDR3 length: 13 amino acids, cysteine to phenylalanine. Solely the CDR3 DNA is kept, with 39 bases framed from the first base. The V end gives up 6 bases and the J end 8 bases, leaving 9 bases in the junction not matched to a gene.

Comment on this clone: The target of this receptor is not known. Per-nucleotide qualities are absent, and no much larger clonotype sits a single base away.

Summary of the overall study and its limitations: The study was limited by a small number of convalescent patients and lacked early post-infection timepoints. Clones induced by infection and clones induced by vaccination both contracted markedly at late timepoints after vaccination, which fits with T cell responses waning over time. Among healthy vaccine recipients, nearly all vaccine-induced clones were SARS-CoV-2 mono-reactive, and only 1 of 255 was cross-reactive with common cold coronaviruses.

The protocol used for the library was the immunoSEQ multiplex PCR assay. DNA from the cultured and isolated CD4+ T cells underwent TCR beta CDR3 sequencing. As for the original processing: Non-productive TCR sequences were removed, reads were trimmed to the CDR3 region, and CDR3s of at least 7 amino acids were retained. The MANAFEST web app was used to pick out antigen-specific clonotypes by comparing their expansion in peptide wells with that in reference cultures. To be called positive, a clone needed expansion at FDR<0.05 compared with the reference and with all other wells, an odds ratio greater than 5, and a frequency greater than 0.1% in two replicate wells. Clonotypes significantly expanded in SARS-CoV-2 spike wells and in at least one common cold coronavirus spike condition were defined as cross-reactive. CDR3 similarity was assessed by Levenshtein distance with the stringdist R package, and unrooted trees were built with ape in R 3.6.1. TCRdb provides this immuneACCESS table in a form limited to in-frame rearrangements. Some clones are lacking; in checked studies, under half of them reflect an unresolved V gene, and why the rest are absent is not known. V and J calls and clone size are as listed in that table; D and trimming were resolved from the DNA. Present in this sample are fewer than 75,000 clones, approximately 81% of which were seen just once. Together, the top ten hold about 4.6% of the sample.

This receptor was obtained from a human donor who received a COVID-19 vaccine. This specimen was CD4+ T cells from PBMCs cultured without peptide, taken after COVID-19 vaccination. The chain employs TRBV12-3 or TRBV12-4 and TRBJ1-2; a stretch of 7 junction bases matches TRBD1. The CDR3 loop reads CASSRDRVNGYTF. The DNA sequence reads TGTGCCAGCAGCAGAGACAGGGTAAACGGCTACACCTTC.